This T cell receptor (beta chain) was captured in a study of Graves' ophthalmopathy and Graves' hyperthyroidism (dated by TCRdb to between 2017 and 2018). For the wider study: Peripheral blood was collected before any treatment was given, at the time of initial diagnosis. TCR beta repertoire signatures were used to distinguish Graves' ophthalmopathy from Graves' hyperthyroidism and to predict progression to ophthalmopathy. In total, approximately 130 blood samples were TCR-sequenced: fewer than 50 ophthalmopathy, under 80 hyperthyroidism and roughly 17 hyperthyroidism-to-ophthalmopathy patients. To explore V-J signatures distinguishing ophthalmopathy from hyperthyroidism, a discovery set of 100 patients (about 41 ophthalmopathy, some 55 stable hyperthyroidism) was enrolled. The independent validation cohort included approximately 19 hyperthyroidism patients plus 17 patients who later progressed from hyperthyroidism to ophthalmopathy. In more than five hyperthyroidism patients, T-cell repertoires of thyroid tissue and blood were compared. Following sample collection, hyperthyroidism patients were given methimazole at a starting dose of 30 mg daily, and ophthalmopathy patients were given high-dose intravenous methylprednisolone. The investigation overall reported the following: No statistical method was used to predetermine the sample size, and group allocation was not hidden from the investigators. Most of the expanded thyroid clonotypes with a frequency above 0.001 were also detected in blood, and it was suggested that the thyroid immune response may be reflected by blood repertoires. In validation, the model predicted ophthalmopathy progression with about 70% sensitivity and 72.22% specificity; some 13 predicted patients were CT-confirmed with GO in a median of approximately 6.2 months. Ophthalmopathy was separated from stable hyperthyroidism by the 13-signature model with 85% to 90% sensitivity and just under 84% specificity in cross-validation and with 80%/75% in the test set.

At the junction V is shortened by 0 bases and J by 4 bases, with 4 bases in between. The CDR3 numbers 13 residues from cysteine through phenylalanine. Solely the CDR3 DNA is kept, with 39 bases framed from the first base. The germline V gene (reference sequence) sets CDR1 to LNHNV and CDR2 to YYDKDF. TCR beta CDR3 regions were amplified from RNA transcripts for repertoire sequencing. The first round of RT-PCR was done with HTBI primers and the Qiagen OneStep RT-PCR kit, and was followed by a second round of multiplex PCR, then size selection and purification. Libraries were sequenced paired-end with 100 bp reads on an Illumina HiSeq2000. For the original study's pipeline: Reads were processed with SOAPnuke, discarding reads with adapters, uncalled bases, mean Phred below 15, or no exact constant-primer or identifier match. COPE v1.2.5 was used to merge the high-quality paired reads. Each unique nucleotide sequence was defined as a clonotype, and clonotypes were aligned to IMGT TRB V, D and J references with MiTCR v1.1. The analysis was limited to V-J combinations with a frequency above 0.0001, which together covered 99% to 99.2% of the repertoires. For each V-J combination, a TCR clonal expansion and chaos score was defined as F50 clonal expansion divided by the chaos observed in the TCRdist matrix. Welch's t-statistics and random forest were used to narrow the features down to 10 to 15 V-J combinations, which were then fed into a naive Bayes classifier. The similarity between thyroid and blood repertoires was quantified using the Morisita-Horn index. TCRdb trimmed the raw reads at Q25, called clones with MiXCR and kept productive beta chains. Each entry merges the rows of one CDR3 protein and shows their most common DNA and genes. The V and J calls come from TCRdb's annotation, not from the publication. The sample data list under 350,000 distinct CDR3 sequences, and roughly a sixth of these were observed just once. The ten largest clones represent 9% to 15% of the sample.

The ophthalmopathy patients had moderately to severely active disease, with a Clinical Activity Score of 3 or higher, a NOSPECS grade of 4 or higher, and a disease duration of less than 3 months. Anyone with other autoimmune diseases, uncontrolled infections, pregnancy or lactation was excluded from the study. Diagnosis was based on clinical symptoms, serum thyroxine, TRAb, thyroid ultrasound and orbital computed tomography. PBMCs were isolated from about 9.2 ml of fresh peripheral blood by Ficoll-Paque density gradient centrifugation. Total RNA was extracted using Trizol reagent, and RNA quality was checked on an Agilent 2100 Bioanalyzer. Ten or more counts support this clonotype. What antigen it recognizes has not been identified. Per-nucleotide qualities are absent, and no much larger clonotype sits a single base away.

The rearrangement joined TRBV15 to TRBJ1-5, with the D gene uncertain. The specimen was peripheral blood. This TCR was recovered from an adult man with Graves' ophthalmopathy. Here is the DNA: TGTGCCACCAGCAGAGATCGGAATCAGCCCCAGCATTTT. This sequence encodes CATSRDRNQPQHF.